This T cell receptor (beta chain) was sequenced in a study of blood T cell repertoires in COVID-19. The table lists this clone with a count of one. CDR3 length: 16 residues. Trimming at V came to 2 bases and at J to 3 bases, leaving 6 bases not matched to a gene. Per germline, CDR1 ENHRY and CDR2 SYGVKD. TCRdb's copy holds only in-frame clones and misses some; the assay was immunoSEQ multiplex PCR. The sample consists of 150,000 to 200,000 clones, over 75% of them appearing once. This chain joins TRBV10-3 and TRBJ1-3, with 8 bases identical to TRBD1. The sample taken for sequencing was PBMCs or T cells enriched from blood (not recorded which). This TCR was recovered from a human donor with acute COVID-19. The donor label of this sample is uncertain. CDR3 loop: CAISEPGTGGGNTIYF. CDR3 sequence (DNA): TGTGCCATCAGTGAGCCAGGGACAGGAGGTGGAAACACCATATATTTT.